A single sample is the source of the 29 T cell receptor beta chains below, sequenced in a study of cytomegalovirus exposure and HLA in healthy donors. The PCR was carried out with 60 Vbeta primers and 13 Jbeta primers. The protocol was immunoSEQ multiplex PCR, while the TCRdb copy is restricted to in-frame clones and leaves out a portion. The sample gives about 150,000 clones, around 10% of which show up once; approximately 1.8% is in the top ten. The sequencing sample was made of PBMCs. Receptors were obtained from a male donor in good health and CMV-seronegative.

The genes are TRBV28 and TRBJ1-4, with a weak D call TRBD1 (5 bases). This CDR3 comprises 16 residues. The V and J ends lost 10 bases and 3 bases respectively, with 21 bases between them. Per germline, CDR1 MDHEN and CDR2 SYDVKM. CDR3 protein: CAIKRRGYRANEKLFF. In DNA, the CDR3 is TGTGCCATTAAAAGGAGGGGATATAGGGCTAATGAAAAACTGTTTTTT.

Written as DNA, the CDR3 is TGTGCCAGCTCAACGGACTACACAGATACGCAGTATTTT. As protein: CASSTDYTDTQYF. This chain joins TRBV2 and TRBJ2-3; a weak D match, TRBD2 (6 bases). The CDR3 consists of 13 residues. CDR1 SNHLY and CDR2 FYNNEI come from the germline V gene. V was pared by 8 bases and J by 2 bases, with 11 bases between.

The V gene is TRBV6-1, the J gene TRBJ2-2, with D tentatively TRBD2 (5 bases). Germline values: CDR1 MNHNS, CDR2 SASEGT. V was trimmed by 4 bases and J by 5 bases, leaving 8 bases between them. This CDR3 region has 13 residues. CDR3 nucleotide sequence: TGTGCCAGCAGTGTAAGGAGGACCGGGGAGCTGTTTTTT. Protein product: CASSVRRTGELFF.

The CDR3, as DNA: TGTGCCAGCAGTTTAACAGAAAACTATGGCTACACCTTC. This sequence encodes CASSLTENYGYTF. V usage is TRBV27 and J usage is TRBJ1-2; D ambiguous. The CDR3 sequence is 13 residues long. Germline V lookup: CDR1 MNHEY, CDR2 SMNVEV (reference sequence). The V and J ends lost 2 bases and 2 bases respectively, with 6 bases between them.

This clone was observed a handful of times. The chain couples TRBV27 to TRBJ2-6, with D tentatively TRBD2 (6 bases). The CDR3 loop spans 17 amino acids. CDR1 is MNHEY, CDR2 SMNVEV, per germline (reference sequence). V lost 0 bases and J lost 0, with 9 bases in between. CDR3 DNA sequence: TGTGCCAGCAGTTTATCGTGGGGGGACTCTGGGGCCAACGTCCTGACTTTC. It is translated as CASSLSWGDSGANVLTF.

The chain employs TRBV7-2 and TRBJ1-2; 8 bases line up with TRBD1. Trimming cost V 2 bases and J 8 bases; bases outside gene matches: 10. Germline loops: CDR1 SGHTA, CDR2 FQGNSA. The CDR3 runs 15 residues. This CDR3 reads CASSLRGQEVVGYTF. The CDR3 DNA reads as TGTGCCAGCAGCTTACGGGGACAGGAGGTAGTAGGCTACACCTTC.

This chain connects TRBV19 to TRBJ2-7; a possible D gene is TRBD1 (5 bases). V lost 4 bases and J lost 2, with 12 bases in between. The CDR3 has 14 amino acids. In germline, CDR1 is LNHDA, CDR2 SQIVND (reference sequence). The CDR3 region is CASSKETAPYEQYF. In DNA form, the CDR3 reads TGTGCCAGTAGTAAAGAGACAGCCCCCTACGAGCAGTACTTC.

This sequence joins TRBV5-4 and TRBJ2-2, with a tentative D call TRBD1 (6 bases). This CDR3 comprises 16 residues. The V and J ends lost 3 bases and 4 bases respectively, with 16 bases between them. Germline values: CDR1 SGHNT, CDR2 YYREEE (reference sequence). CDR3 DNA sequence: TGTGCCAGCAGCTCGCGACAGGCCCGGGGCACCGGGGAGCTGTTTTTT. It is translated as CASSSRQARGTGELFF.

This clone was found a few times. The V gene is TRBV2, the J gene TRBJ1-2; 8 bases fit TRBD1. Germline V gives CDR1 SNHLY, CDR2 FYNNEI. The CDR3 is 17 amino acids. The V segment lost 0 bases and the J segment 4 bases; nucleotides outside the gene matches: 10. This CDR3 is CASSEAGQALGGYGYTF. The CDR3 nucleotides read TGTGCCAGCAGTGAAGCGGGACAGGCGCTTGGGGGCTATGGCTACACCTTC.

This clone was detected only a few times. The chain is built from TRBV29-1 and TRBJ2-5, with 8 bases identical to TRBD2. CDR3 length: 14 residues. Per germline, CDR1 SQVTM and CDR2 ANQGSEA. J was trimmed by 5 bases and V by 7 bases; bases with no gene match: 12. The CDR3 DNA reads TGCAGCGCTGATCTACTAGCGGTGTGGGAGACCCAGTACTTC. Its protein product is CSADLLAVWETQYF. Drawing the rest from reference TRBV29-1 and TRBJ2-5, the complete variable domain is SAVISQKPSRDICQRGTSLTIQCQVDSQVTMMFWYRQQPGQSLTLIATANQGSEATYESGFVIDKFPISRPNLTFSTLTVSNMSPEDSSIYLCSADLLAVWETQYFGPGTRLLVL.

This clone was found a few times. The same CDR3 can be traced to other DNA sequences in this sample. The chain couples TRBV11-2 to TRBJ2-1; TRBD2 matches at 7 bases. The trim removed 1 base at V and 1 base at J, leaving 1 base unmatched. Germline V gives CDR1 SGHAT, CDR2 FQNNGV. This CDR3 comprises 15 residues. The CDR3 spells CASSLGGGSYNEQFF. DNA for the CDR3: TGTGCCAGCAGCTTAGGGGGGGGATCCTACAATGAGCAGTTCTTC. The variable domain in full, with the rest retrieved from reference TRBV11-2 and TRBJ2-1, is EAGVAQSPRYKIIEKRQSVAFWCNPISGHATLYWYQQILGQGPKLLIQFQNNGVVDDSQLPKDRFSAERLKGVDSTLKIQPAKLEDSAVYLCASSLGGGSYNEQFFGPGTRLTVL.

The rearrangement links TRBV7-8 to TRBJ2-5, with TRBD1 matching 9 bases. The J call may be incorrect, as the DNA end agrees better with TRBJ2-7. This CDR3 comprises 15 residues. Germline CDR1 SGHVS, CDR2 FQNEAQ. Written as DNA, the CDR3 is TGTGCCAGCAGCTTAGTGACAGGGGGAGACTACGAGCAGTACTTC. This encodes CASSLVTGGDYEQYF.

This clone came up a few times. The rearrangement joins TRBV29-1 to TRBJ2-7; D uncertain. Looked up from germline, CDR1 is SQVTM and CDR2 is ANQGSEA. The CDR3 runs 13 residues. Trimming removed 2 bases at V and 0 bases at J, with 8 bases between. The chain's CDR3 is CSVEQHSSYEQYF. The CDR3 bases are TGCAGCGTTGAACAACACAGCTCCTACGAGCAGTACTTC.

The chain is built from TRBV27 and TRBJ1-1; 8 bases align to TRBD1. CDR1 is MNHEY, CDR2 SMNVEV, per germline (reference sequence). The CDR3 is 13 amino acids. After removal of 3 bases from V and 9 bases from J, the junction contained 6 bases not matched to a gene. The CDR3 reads CASSFRTGGQAFF. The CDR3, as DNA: TGTGCCAGCAGTTTTCGCACAGGGGGGCAAGCTTTCTTT.

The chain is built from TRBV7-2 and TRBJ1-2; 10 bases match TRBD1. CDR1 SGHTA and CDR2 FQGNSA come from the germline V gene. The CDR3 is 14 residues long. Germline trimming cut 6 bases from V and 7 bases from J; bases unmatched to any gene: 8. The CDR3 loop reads CASRPDRGASGYTF. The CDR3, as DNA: TGTGCCAGCAGGCCGGACAGGGGGGCTAGTGGCTACACCTTC.

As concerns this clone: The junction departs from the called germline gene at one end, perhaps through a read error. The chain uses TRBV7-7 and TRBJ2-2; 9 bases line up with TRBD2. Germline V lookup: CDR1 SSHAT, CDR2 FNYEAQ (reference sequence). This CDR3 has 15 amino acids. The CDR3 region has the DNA TGTGCTAGCAGCTCAGGACTAGCGATGACCGGGGAGCTGTTTTTT. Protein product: CASSSGLAMTGELFF.

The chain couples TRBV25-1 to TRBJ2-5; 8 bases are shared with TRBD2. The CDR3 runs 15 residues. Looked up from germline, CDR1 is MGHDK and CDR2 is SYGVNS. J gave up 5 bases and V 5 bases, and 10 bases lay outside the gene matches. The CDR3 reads CASSPPRGGRETQYF. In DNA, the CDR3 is TGTGCCAGCAGTCCACCCCGCGGGGGGAGGGAGACCCAGTACTTC.

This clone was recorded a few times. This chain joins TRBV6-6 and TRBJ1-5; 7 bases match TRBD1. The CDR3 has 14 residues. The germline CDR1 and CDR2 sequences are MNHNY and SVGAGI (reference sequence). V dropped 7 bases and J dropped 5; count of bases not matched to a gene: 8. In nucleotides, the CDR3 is TGTGCCAGCATCGGCAGGGGGAGTGATCAGCCCCAGCATTTT. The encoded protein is CASIGRGSDQPQHF.

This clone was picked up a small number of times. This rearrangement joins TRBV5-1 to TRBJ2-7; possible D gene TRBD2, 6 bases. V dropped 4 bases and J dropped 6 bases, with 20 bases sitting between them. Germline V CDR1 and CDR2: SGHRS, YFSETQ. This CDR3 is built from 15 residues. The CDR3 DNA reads TGCGCCAGCAGCGAGGGGACTGCTTCTCCTGCCGAGCAGTACTTC. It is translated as CASSEGTASPAEQYF.

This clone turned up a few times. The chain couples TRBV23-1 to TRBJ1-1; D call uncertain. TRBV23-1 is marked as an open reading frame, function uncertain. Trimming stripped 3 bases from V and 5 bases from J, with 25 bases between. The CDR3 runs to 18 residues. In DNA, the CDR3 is TGCGCCAGCAGTCAGTGGATCCACCCAGGTGGAGGTTCAACTGAAGCTTTCTTT. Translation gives CASSQWIHPGGGSTEAFF.

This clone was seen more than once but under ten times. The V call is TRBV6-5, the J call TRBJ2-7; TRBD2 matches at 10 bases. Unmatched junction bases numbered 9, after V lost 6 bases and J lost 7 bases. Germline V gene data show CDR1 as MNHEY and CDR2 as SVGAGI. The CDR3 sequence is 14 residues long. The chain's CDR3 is CASSSGGAMREQYF. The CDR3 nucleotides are TGTGCCAGCAGCAGCGGGGGGGCCATGCGAGAGCAGTACTTC.

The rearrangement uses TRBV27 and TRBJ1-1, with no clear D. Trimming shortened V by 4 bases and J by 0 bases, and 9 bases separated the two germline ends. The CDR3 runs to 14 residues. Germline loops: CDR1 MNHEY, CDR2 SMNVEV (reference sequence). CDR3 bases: TGTGCCAGCAGTTCACACAGCATGAACACTGAAGCTTTCTTT. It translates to CASSSHSMNTEAFF.

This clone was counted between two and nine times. The CDR3 reads CASRSGGSGEMNTEAFF. CDR3 DNA sequence: TGTGCCAGCAGGTCAGGGGGATCGGGGGAAATGAACACTGAAGCTTTCTTT. The gene calls are TRBV7-3 and TRBJ1-1, with 7 bases lining up with TRBD1. J gave up 0 bases and V 6 bases, and 13 bases lay outside the gene matches. The CDR3 is made up of 17 amino acids. Germline V gene sequence: CDR1 SGHTA, CDR2 FQGTGA.

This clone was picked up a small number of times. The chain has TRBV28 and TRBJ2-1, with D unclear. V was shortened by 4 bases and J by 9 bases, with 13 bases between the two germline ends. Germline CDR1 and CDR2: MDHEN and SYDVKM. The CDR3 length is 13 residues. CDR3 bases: TGTGCCAGCAGTTCCTCGAGGTTCTCTGAGCAGTTCTTC. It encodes CASSSSRFSEQFF. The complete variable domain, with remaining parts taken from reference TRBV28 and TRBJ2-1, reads DVKVTQSSRYLVKRTGEKVFLECVQDMDHENMFWYRQDPGLGLRLIYFSYDVKMKEKGDIPEGYSVSREKKERFSLILESASTNQTSMYLCASSSSRFSEQFFGPGTRLTVL.

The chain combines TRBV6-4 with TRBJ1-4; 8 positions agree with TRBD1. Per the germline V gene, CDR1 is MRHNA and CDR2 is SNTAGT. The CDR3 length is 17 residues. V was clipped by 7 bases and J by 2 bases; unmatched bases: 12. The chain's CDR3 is CASNLARGLFTNEKLFF. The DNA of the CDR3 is TGTGCCAGCAACCTTGCCAGGGGGCTTTTTACTAATGAAAAACTGTTTTTT.

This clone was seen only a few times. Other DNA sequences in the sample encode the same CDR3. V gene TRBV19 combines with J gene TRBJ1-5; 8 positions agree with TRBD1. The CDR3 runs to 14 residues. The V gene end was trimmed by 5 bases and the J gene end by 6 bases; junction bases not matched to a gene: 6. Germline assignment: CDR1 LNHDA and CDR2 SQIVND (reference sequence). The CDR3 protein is CASSPGQGGQPQHF. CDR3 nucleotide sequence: TGTGCCAGTAGTCCCGGACAGGGCGGTCAGCCCCAGCATTTT.

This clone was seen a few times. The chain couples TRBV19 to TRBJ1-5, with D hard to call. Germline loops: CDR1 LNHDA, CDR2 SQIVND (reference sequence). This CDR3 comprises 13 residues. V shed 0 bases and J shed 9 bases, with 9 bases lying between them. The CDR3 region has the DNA TGTGCCAGTAGTATAGATCCCCCTTGGCCCCAGCATTTT. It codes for CASSIDPPWPQHF.

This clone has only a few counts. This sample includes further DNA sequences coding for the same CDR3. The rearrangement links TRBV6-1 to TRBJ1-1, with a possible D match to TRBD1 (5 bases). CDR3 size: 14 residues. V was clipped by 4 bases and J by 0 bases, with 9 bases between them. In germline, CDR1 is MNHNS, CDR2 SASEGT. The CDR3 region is CASSVGQLNTEAFF. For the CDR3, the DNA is TGTGCCAGCAGTGTGGGGCAGTTGAACACTGAAGCTTTCTTT.

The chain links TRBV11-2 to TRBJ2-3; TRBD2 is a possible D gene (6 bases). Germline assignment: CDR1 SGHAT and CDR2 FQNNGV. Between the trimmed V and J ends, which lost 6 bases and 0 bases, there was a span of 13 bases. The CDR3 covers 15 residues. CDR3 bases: TGTGCCAGCAGTCCTAGTGGGGGGAGCACAGATACGCAGTATTTT. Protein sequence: CASSPSGGSTDTQYF.